The 21 T cell receptor beta chains in this list originate from one sample, sequenced in a study of metastatic and nonmetastatic thyroid tumors. TCRdb ran MiXCR on the PCR reads. The sample lists some 10,000 clones; approximately 24% were seen once. Prior to thyroid surgery, none of the patients had received any treatment. Sequenced input: tumor tissue. These receptors were collected from a female donor with papillary thyroid cancer or a benign thyroid nodule (not recorded which). Some clones in this sample may be carry-over from other donors' samples.

V and J are TRBV10-1 and TRBJ2-2; D unresolved. This CDR3 contains 13 residues. CDR1 and CDR2 (germline): WNHNN, SYGVQD (reference sequence). The ends were cut back, 6 bases at V and 5 bases at J, with 10 bases in the middle. The CDR3 loop is CASSELQTGELFF. For the CDR3, the DNA is TGCGCCAGCAGCGAACTCCAAACCGGGGAGCTGTTTTTT.

The V and J genes are TRBV6-2 or TRBV6-3 and TRBJ2-7, with 8 bases that match TRBD2. CDR3 length: 16 amino acids. CDR1 is MNHEY, CDR2 SVGEGT, per germline. J was trimmed by 6 bases and V by 4 bases; bases with no gene match: 14. The CDR3 coding sequence is TGTGCCAGCAGTTTCACGATCGGACTAGCCCGGGTCGAGCAGTACTTC. Protein sequence: CASSFTIGLARVEQYF.

This clone was detected many times. The chain recombines TRBV30 with TRBJ1-1; 9 bases agree with TRBD1. CDR1 is GTSNPN, CDR2 SVGIG, per germline (reference sequence). After removal of 5 bases from V and 8 bases from J, the junction contained 3 bases not matched to a gene. The CDR3 runs 11 residues. CDR3 bases: TGTGCCTGGGGGACAGGGTTAGAAGCTTTCTTT. The encoded protein is CAWGTGLEAFF.

This clone appeared a few times. This chain connects TRBV2 to TRBJ2-7; the match to TRBD2 covers 11 bases. Trimming cost V 5 bases and J 3 bases; bases outside gene matches: 6. The CDR3 loop spans 15 amino acids. Germline-derived CDR1 and CDR2 are SNHLY and FYNNEI. The CDR3 is CASSHLAGGLYEQYF. CDR3 bases: TGTGCCAGCAGTCATCTAGCGGGAGGACTCTACGAGCAGTACTTC.

Within the sample, this clone is large. Other nucleotide sequences from this sample produce the same CDR3. V and J are TRBV6-5 and TRBJ1-2; a weak D match, TRBD1 (6 bases). Trimming took off 2 bases at V and 3 bases at J, with 7 bases between the two ends. The germline CDR1 and CDR2 sequences are MNHEY and SVGAGI. The CDR3 length is 13 residues. CDR3 nucleotides: TGTGCCAGCAGTTACGGACAGCACTATGGCTACACCTTC. Protein product: CASSYGQHYGYTF.

This clone occurred many times. The chain uses TRBV18 and TRBJ2-4, with D unresolved. Trimming took 4 bases from V and 4 from J, leaving 8 bases between them. CDR1 and CDR2 from the germline V gene are KGHSH and LQKENI. The CDR3 loop spans 13 amino acids. In DNA, the CDR3 is TGTGCCAGCTCACTACAGCCGAAAAACATTCAGTACTTC. Its protein is CASSLQPKNIQYF.

This rearrangement joins TRBV19 to TRBJ2-3; TRBD2 matches at 7 bases. Losses at the gene ends were 4 bases for V and 1 base for J; bases not matched to a gene: 8. The CDR3 is made up of 16 amino acids. CDR1 and CDR2 from the germline V gene are LNHDA and SQIVND (reference sequence). CDR3 loop: CASSKREVPGTDTQYF. The CDR3 nucleotides read TGTGCCAGTAGTAAACGGGAGGTCCCGGGCACAGATACGCAGTATTTT. The full variable domain, rest sourced from reference TRBV19 and TRBJ2-3, is DGGITQSPKYLFRKEGQNVTLSCEQNLNHDAMYWYRQDPGQGLRLIYYSQIVNDFQKGDIAEGYSVSREKKESFPLTVTSAQKNPTAFYLCASSKREVPGTDTQYFGPGTRLTVL.

This clone was picked up a small number of times. The chain has TRBV10-3 and TRBJ2-7; weak D call: TRBD1 (6 bases). Trimming stripped 6 bases from V and 2 bases from J, with 14 bases between. CDR1 and CDR2 (germline): ENHRY, SYGVKD. This CDR3 comprises 14 residues. Here the CDR3 reads CAIRRADRTYEQYF. DNA of the CDR3: TGTGCCATCAGGAGGGCCGACAGGACCTACGAGCAGTACTTC.

The chain couples TRBV5-1 to TRBJ2-7, with D possibly matching TRBD1 (5 bases). The length of the CDR3 is 14 residues. Germline CDR1 SGHRS, CDR2 YFSETQ. Trimming took 7 bases from V and 1 from J, leaving 15 bases between them. CDR3 in amino acids: CASRLSTDSYEQYF. The CDR3 DNA reads TGCGCCAGCCGCCTTTCGACAGATTCCTACGAGCAGTACTTC.

This clone came up a few times. The rearrangement links TRBV28 to TRBJ1-2; a weak D match, TRBD1 (6 bases). The CDR3 has 17 amino acids. CDR1 MDHEN and CDR2 SYDVKM come from the germline V gene. The V and J ends lost 5 bases and 7 bases respectively, with 26 bases between them. The CDR3 bases are TGTGCCAGCAGTCCCGGGTCCCTCTCTGAACAGGGTGGTGGCTACACCTTC. It translates to CASSPGSLSEQGGGYTF.

The rearrangement links TRBV6-1 to TRBJ2-7; the match to TRBD1 covers 8 bases. Germline V gives CDR1 MNHNS, CDR2 SASEGT. This CDR3 is built from 11 residues. V was clipped by 9 bases and J by 5 bases; unmatched bases: 3. CDR3 region: CARTGVDEQYF. The CDR3 nucleotides are TGTGCCAGGACAGGGGTGGACGAGCAGTACTTC.

The V and J genes are TRBV7-9 and TRBJ2-2; D call uncertain. With 1 base removed from V and 4 bases from J, the gap between germline ends came to 7 bases. The CDR3 extends over 14 amino acids. CDR1 is SEHNR, CDR2 FQNEAQ, per germline (reference sequence). The DNA of the CDR3 is TGTGCCAGCAGCTTAGAGCCACCCACCGGGGAGCTGTTTTTT. Translation gives CASSLEPPTGELFF.

This clone is medium-sized. This chain connects TRBV6-5 to TRBJ2-1; D not resolved. The CDR3 runs 16 residues. Trimming removed 0 bases at V and 10 bases at J, with 19 bases between. Germline CDR1 is MNHEY and CDR2 is SVGAGI. DNA for the CDR3: TGTGCCAGCAGTTACTCAAGCCCTACCCCTACGGCGGAGCAGTTCTTC. It translates to CASSYSSPTPTAEQFF.

This clone occurred a few times. CDR3 in amino acids: CASSYYGTGYQETQYF. CDR3 DNA sequence: TGTGCCAGCAGTTACTATGGGACAGGGTACCAAGAGACCCAGTACTTC. The V gene is TRBV6-2 or TRBV6-3, the J gene TRBJ2-5, with 9 bases that match TRBD1. Looked up from germline, CDR1 is MNHEY and CDR2 is SVGEGT. This CDR3 is built from 16 residues. V lost 1 base, J lost 0 bases, and 3 bases stayed unmatched.

The chain is built from TRBV20-1 and TRBJ2-1; D is perhaps TRBD1 or TRBD2 (5 bases each). This CDR3 is built from 14 residues. Trimming stripped 5 bases from V and 6 bases from J, with 17 bases between. Germline lookup yields CDR1 DFQATT and CDR2 SNEGSKA (reference sequence). The CDR3 protein is CSALGALRSNEQFF. The CDR3 coding sequence is TGCAGTGCTCTCGGGGCGCTTAGGTCCAATGAGCAGTTCTTC.

V gene TRBV11-3 combines with J gene TRBJ2-7; perhaps TRBD1 as D (6 bases). The germline V and J ends were trimmed by 2 bases and 1 base, with 9 bases remaining between them. CDR3 length: 14 amino acids. Germline V gene sequence: CDR1 SGHNT, CDR2 YENEEA. This chain's CDR3 is CASSLIQGSYEQYF. CDR3 DNA: TGTGCCAGCAGCTTAATTCAGGGGTCCTACGAGCAGTACTTC.

Only a few counts were recorded for this clone. The genes are TRBV12-3 or TRBV12-4 and TRBJ2-3, with a possible D match to TRBD1 (6 bases). The V gene lost 6 bases and the J gene lost 0 bases, with 13 bases spanning the gap. The CDR3 has 15 amino acids. In nucleotides, the CDR3 is TGTGCCAGCAGACGGGACACCCAGAGCACAGATACGCAGTATTTT. As protein: CASRRDTQSTDTQYF.

By frequency in the sample, this clone is medium-sized. V gene TRBV12-3 or TRBV12-4 combines with J gene TRBJ2-5, with D perhaps matching TRBD1 (5 bases). V shed 3 bases and J shed 2 bases, with 10 bases lying between them. This CDR3 spans 14 amino acids. The CDR3 bases are TGTGCCAGCAGTTTCTCACAGGCTCAAGAGACCCAGTACTTC. This gives the protein CASSFSQAQETQYF.

This clone has just a few counts. The CDR3 nucleotides are TGTGCCAGCAGTTGGGAATCGGGGGAAATTCAGTATTTT. Translation gives CASSWESGEIQYF. The chain has TRBV12-3 or TRBV12-4 and TRBJ2-3; TRBD2 is a possible D gene (6 bases). Deletions cut 4 bases from V and 12 bases from J, with 17 bases between. This CDR3 has 13 residues.

There are many counts of this clone. The rearrangement uses TRBV13 and TRBJ2-5, with D unresolved. Deletions cut 2 bases from V and 2 bases from J, with 9 bases between. Looked up from germline, CDR1 is PRHDT and CDR2 is FYEKMQ (reference sequence). The CDR3 loop spans 14 amino acids. CDR3 loop: CASSLFGVQETQYF. In DNA form, the CDR3 reads TGTGCCAGCAGCTTATTTGGGGTTCAAGAGACCCAGTACTTC.

This clone came up once. The chain employs TRBV5-1 and TRBJ2-7, with 7 bases matching TRBD2. Germline CDR1 is SGHRS and CDR2 is YFSETQ. The CDR3 is 17 amino acids. The V segment lost 4 bases and the J segment 6 bases; nucleotides outside the gene matches: 19. The CDR3 sequence is CASSRTYPGGSPGEQYF. In DNA, the CDR3 is TGCGCCAGCAGCAGAACCTACCCGGGCGGGAGCCCTGGCGAGCAGTACTTC.